Listed below are T cell receptor beta chains from one sample, sequenced in a study of patients and donors after allogeneic stem cell transplantation. TCRdb fed the RT-PCR reads into MiXCR, producing one record per CDR3 protein. The data hold hundreds of thousands of distinct CDR3 sequences, with roughly 17% observed a single time. Input material: blood, either unsorted or a sorted T cell fraction (not recorded which). Receptor source: a human donor who was either an allogeneic HSCT recipient or a stem cell or donor lymphocyte infusion donor (not recorded which). It is not recorded whose cells these are; they may come from a transplant donor. Each CDR3 is given with its conserved first and last residue. The D gene is left open where the match is weak. A row's size may be missing; if present it is once, few, many or a size class.

j_call	d_call	v_call	clone_size	cdr3_aa	cdr3_nt
TRBJ2-3	TRBD1	TRBV12-3/TRBV12-4	many	CASSFRTGGGDTQYF	TGTGCCAGCAGTTTTCGGACAGGCGGTGGAGATACGCAGTATTTT
TRBJ2-7	-	TRBV5-1	many	CASSRDSSSYEQYF	TGCGCCAGCAGCCGGGACTCGAGCTCCTACGAGCAGTACTTC
TRBJ2-1	-	TRBV10-3	many	CASRPTGSPYNEQFF	TGTGCCAGCAGGCCAACCGGGAGCCCTTACAATGAGCAGTTCTTC
TRBJ1-1	-	TRBV29-1	-	CSVRVGTKAFF	TGCAGCGTCCGGGTCGGGACCAAAGCTTTCTTT
TRBJ1-1	-	TRBV28	-	CASSPPGALEAFF	TGTGCCAGCAGCCCCCCGGGAGCCCTTGAAGCTTTCTTT
TRBJ1-5	-	TRBV7-2	-	CASSLAPWWNQPQHF	TGTGCCAGCAGCTTAGCCCCTTGGTGGAATCAGCCCCAGCATTTT
TRBJ2-3	TRBD2	TRBV7-7	few	CASSLNPTSGTDTQYF	TGTGCCAGCAGCTTAAATCCAACTAGCGGCACAGATACGCAGTATTTT
TRBJ2-1	-	TRBV5-1	few	CASSLISPGYNEQFF	TGCGCCAGCAGCTTAATTTCTCCGGGATACAATGAGCAGTTCTTC
TRBJ2-5	TRBD2	TRBV20-1	few	CSATPGGGETQYF	TGCAGTGCTACCCCAGGCGGGGGGGAGACCCAGTACTTC
TRBJ1-5	-	TRBV5-6	-	CASSLAKGSQPQHF	TGTGCCAGCAGCTTGGCCAAGGGTAGCCAGCCCCAGCATTTT
TRBJ1-5	-	TRBV20-1	-	CSARLGGAGQPQHF	TGCAGTGCTAGACTTGGGGGGGCGGGTCAGCCCCAGCATTTT
TRBJ1-2	-	TRBV6-1	few	CASSGPYQGFGYTF	TGTGCCAGCAGTGGACCATACCAAGGCTTCGGCTACACCTTC
TRBJ2-7	TRBD2	TRBV12-3/TRBV12-4	many	CASSSRGGAYEQYF	TGTGCCAGCAGTTCACGCGGGGGGGCCTACGAGCAGTACTTC
TRBJ2-3	-	TRBV5-5	few	CASSIFFDTQYF	TGTGCCAGCAGCATCTTTTTCGATACGCAGTATTTT
TRBJ2-6	-	TRBV5-1	few	CASSRTVRSGANVLTF	TGCGCCAGCTCTAGGACAGTACGCTCTGGGGCCAACGTCCTGACTTTC